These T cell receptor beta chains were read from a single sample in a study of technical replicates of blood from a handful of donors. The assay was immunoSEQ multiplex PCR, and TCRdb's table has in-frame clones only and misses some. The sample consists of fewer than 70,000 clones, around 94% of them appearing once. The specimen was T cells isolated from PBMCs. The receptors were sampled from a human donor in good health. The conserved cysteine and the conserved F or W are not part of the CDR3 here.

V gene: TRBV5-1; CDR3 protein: ASSLLTSRLGETQY
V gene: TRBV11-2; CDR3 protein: ASSLVVAGGNTDTQY
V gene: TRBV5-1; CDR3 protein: ASSSTVNTEAF
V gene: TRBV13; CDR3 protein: ASSARGAGEETQY
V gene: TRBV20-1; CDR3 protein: SARVANEQF
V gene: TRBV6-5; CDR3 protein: ASSYSRLAGGMEY
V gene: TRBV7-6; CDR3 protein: ASTRRGNTGELF
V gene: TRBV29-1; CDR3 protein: SVEGWGGQSYNEQF
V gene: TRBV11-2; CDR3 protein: ASSHLRRGVSYNEQF
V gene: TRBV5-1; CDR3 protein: ASSAGTEENNEQF
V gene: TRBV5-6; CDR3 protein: ASSPGLSNTEAF
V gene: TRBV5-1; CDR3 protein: ASSLDGTGLTDTQY
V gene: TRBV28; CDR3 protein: ASSDLQGANQPQH
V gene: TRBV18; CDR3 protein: ASSPTGLDSPLH
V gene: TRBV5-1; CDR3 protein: ASSLGGQGNSPLH
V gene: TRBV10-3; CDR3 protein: AIADSVGNTIY
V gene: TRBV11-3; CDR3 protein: ASRGLAGNRDEQY
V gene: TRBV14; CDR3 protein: ASSQRGGANSPLH
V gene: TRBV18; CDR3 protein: ASSIRGGTPSTDTQY
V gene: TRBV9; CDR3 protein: ASSVSDRVNTEAF
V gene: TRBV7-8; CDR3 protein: ASSYFNQPQH
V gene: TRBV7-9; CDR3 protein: ASSPGLVGRETQY
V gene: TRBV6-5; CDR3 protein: ASSYKLANYEQY
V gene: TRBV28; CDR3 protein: ANSSTRSYEQY
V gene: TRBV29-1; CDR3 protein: SVEGADTQY